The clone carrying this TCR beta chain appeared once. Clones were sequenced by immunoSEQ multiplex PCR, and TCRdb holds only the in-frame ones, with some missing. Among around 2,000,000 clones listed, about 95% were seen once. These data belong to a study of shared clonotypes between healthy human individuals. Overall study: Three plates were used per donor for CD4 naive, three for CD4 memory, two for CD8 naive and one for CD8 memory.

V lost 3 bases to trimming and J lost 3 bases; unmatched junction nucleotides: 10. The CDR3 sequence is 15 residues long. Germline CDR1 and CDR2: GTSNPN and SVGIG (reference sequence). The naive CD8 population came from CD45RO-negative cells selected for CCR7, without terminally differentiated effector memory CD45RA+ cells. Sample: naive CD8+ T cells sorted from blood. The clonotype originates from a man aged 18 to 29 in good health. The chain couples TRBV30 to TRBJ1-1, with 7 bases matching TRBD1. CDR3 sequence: CAWRPRGLRDTEAFF. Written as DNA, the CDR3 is TGTGCCTGGAGGCCGAGGGGGCTGAGGGACACTGAAGCTTTCTTT. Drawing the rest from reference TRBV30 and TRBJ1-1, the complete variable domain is SQTIHQWPATLVQPVGSPLSLECTVEGTSNPNLYWYRQAAGRGLQLLFYSVGIGQISSEVPQNLSASRPQDRQFILSSKKLLLSDSGFYLCAWRPRGLRDTEAFFGQGTRLTVV.